The 3 T cell receptor beta chains given below trace back to one sample, sequenced in a study of blood T cell repertoires in COVID-19. Using immunoSEQ multiplex PCR, the repertoire was profiled, and TCRdb retains in-frame clones only, with some absent. Found here are over 90,000 clones, under 80% of them singletons; the top ten hold 3.9%. The sample was peripheral blood. These receptors came from a man aged 65 to 79 with COVID-19, enrolled during active disease.

This clone is labeled medium-sized (0.01 to 0.1%). The V call is TRBV18, the J call TRBJ2-7; TRBD2 agrees at 12 bases. Germline trimming cut 6 bases from V and 2 bases from J; bases unmatched to any gene: 5. This CDR3 is built from 15 residues. Per germline, CDR1 KGHSH and CDR2 LQKENI. The CDR3 is CASSPGLAGTYEQYF. The CDR3 DNA sequence: TGTGCCAGCTCCCCCGGACTAGCGGGGACCTACGAGCAGTACTTC.

CDR3 DNA: TGTGCCAGCAGCCAAGGACAGCTATTGAACACTGAAGCTTTCTTT. Its translation is CASSQGQLLNTEAFF. This chain uses TRBV3-1 (or the pseudogene TRBV3-2) with TRBJ1-1; D perhaps matches TRBD1 (5 bases). The CDR3 has 15 residues. Trimming left V 1 base short and J 0 bases short, with 9 bases between. Germline V gene data show CDR1 as LGHDT and CDR2 as YNNKEL (reference sequence).

The rearrangement joins TRBV5-1 to TRBJ2-7; 8 positions match TRBD1. From germline, CDR1 is SGHRS and CDR2 YFSETQ. V dropped 4 bases and J dropped 2; count of bases not matched to a gene: 8. This CDR3 spans 15 amino acids. The CDR3 protein is CASSLGQGHAYEQYF. The CDR3, as DNA: TGCGCCAGCAGCCTAGGACAGGGTCACGCCTACGAGCAGTACTTC.